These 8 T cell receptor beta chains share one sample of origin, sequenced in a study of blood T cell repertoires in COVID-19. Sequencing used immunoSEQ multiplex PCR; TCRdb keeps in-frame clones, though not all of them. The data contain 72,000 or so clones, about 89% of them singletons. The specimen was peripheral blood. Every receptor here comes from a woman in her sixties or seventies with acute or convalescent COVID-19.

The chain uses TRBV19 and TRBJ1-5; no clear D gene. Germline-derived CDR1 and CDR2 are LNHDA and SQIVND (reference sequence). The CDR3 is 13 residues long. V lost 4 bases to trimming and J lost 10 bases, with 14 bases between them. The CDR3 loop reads CASSKEAFGPQHF. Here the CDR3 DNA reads TGTGCCAGTAGTAAGGAGGCCTTCGGCCCCCAGCATTTT.

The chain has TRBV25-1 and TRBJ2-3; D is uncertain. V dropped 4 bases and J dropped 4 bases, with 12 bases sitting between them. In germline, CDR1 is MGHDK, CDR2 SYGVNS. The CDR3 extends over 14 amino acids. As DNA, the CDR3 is TGTGCCAGCAGTGCGCGAGCTATTTCAGATACGCAGTATTTT. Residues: CASSARAISDTQYF.

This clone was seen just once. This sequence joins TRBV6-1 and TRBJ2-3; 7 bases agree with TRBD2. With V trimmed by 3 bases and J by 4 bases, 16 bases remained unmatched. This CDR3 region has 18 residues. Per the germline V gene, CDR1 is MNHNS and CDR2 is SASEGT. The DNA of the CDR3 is TGTGCCAGCAGTGATTATCTTCATTGGACTAGTTTCTCAGATACGCAGTATTTT. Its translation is CASSDYLHWTSFSDTQYF.

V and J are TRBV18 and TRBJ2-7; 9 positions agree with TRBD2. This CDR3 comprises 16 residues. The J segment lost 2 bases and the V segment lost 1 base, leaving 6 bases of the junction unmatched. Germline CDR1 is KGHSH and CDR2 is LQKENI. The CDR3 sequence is CASSPLAGGATYEQYF. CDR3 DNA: TGTGCCAGCTCACCACTCGCGGGGGGGGCGACCTACGAGCAGTACTTC.

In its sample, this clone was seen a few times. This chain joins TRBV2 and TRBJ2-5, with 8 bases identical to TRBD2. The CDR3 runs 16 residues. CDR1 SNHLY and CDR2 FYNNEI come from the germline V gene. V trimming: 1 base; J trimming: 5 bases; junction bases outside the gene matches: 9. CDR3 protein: CASSEGPLAVGETQYF. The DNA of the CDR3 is TGTGCCAGCAGTGAAGGACCACTAGCGGTTGGGGAGACCCAGTACTTC. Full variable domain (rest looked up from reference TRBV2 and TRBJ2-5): EPEVTQTPSHQVTQMGQEVILRCVPISNHLYFYWYRQILGQKVEFLVSFYNNEISEKSEIFDDQFSVERPDGSNFTLKIRSTKLEDSAMYFCASSEGPLAVGETQYFGPGTRLLVL.

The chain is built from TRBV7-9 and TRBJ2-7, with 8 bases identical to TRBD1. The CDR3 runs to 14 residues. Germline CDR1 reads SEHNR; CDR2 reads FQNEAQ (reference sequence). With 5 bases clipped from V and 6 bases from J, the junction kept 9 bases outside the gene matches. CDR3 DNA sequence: TGTGCCAGCAGCAGACTCGGACAGGGTGGCGAGCAGTACTTC. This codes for CASSRLGQGGEQYF.

CDR3 in DNA: TGTGCCAGCGCCCCCCCAGGGACAGGCGAGCAGTACTTC. This encodes CASAPPGTGEQYF. The chain carries TRBV7-2 and TRBJ2-7; 8 bases are a match to TRBD1. Germline CDR1 reads SGHTA; CDR2 reads FQGNSA. V was pared by 8 bases and J by 6 bases, with 9 bases of the junction left unmatched. This CDR3 has 13 amino acids.

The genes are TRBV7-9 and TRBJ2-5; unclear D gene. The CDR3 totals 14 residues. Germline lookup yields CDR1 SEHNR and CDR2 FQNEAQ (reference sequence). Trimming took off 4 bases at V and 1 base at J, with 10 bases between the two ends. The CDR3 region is CASSSGSRQETQYF. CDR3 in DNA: TGTGCCAGCAGCTCCGGGTCGCGCCAAGAGACCCAGTACTTC.